This T cell receptor beta chain originates from a study of cytomegalovirus exposure and HLA in healthy donors. General study results and limits: One later analysis reportedly identified an Asian-associated ancestry cluster that showed fewer N-insertions than the approximately 710-donor mean.

This clone was found once. Its cognate antigen is unknown. The PCR had 60 Vbeta and 13 Jbeta primers. Clones were sequenced by immunoSEQ multiplex PCR, and TCRdb holds only the in-frame ones, with some missing. The sample records around 160,000 clones, about 74% being singletons. CDR1 is MNHEY, CDR2 SMNVEV, per germline (reference sequence). The CDR3 is 14 residues long. V gave up 9 bases and J gave up 3 bases, with 12 bases separating them. The sequence came from a man aged 40-50 years in good health and CMV-seropositive. The chain uses TRBV27 and TRBJ2-6; tentatively, D is TRBD1 (6 bases). The specimen sequenced was PBMCs. The CDR3 DNA sequence: TGTGCCAGTAAACAGGGTAATGGGGCCAACGTCCTGACTTTC. Translation gives CASKQGNGANVLTF.